This TCR beta chain was retrieved from a study of OX40 agonist ivuxolimab in advanced cancers. Trimming removed 7 bases from V and 8 bases from J, with 26 bases in between. CDR1 SEHNR and CDR2 FQNEAQ come from the germline V gene (reference sequence). CDR3 length: 17 residues. This clone was found a few times. Antigen unknown. Method: immunoSEQ multiplex PCR; TCRdb's copy keeps in-frame clones and lacks some. In the table there are about 23,000 clones, about four fifths of which are singletons. Study-level findings and limits: At 0.1-3.0 mg/kg, partial responders had clonal expansion among the lowest observed.

This chain links TRBV7-9 with TRBJ2-2; perhaps TRBD2 as D (6 bases). The receptor was isolated from an adult with an advanced solid tumor such as melanoma, head and neck, liver or kidney cancer. Source: CD4+ or CD8+ T cells sorted from blood, taken in a trial of the OX40 agonist ivuxolimab. CDR3 bases: TGTGCCAGCAACAAATGGCCGGGAGACGGCGAGGGTGGGGAGCTGTTTTTT. This sequence encodes CASNKWPGDGEGGELFF.